Reported below is one T cell receptor beta chain. This specimen comes from a study of CD8 T cells in Susac syndrome. Reverse transcription used about 0.45 to 1 ug RNA and random hexamers. The CDR3 of TCR beta was amplified by immunoSEQ multiplex PCR across 54 Vbeta and 13 Jbeta. TCRdb ran MiXCR on the immunoSEQ multiplex PCR reads and lists one entry per CDR3 protein. In the table there are roughly 120,000 distinct CDR3 sequences, roughly 94% of which are singletons. Control patients had untreated stable or active relapsing-remitting multiple sclerosis by revised McDonald criteria. TEMRA cells were FACS-enriched, and CD8+ and CD4+ T cells were isolated negatively. This CDR3 spans 13 amino acids. With 4 bases removed from V and 3 bases from J, the gap between germline ends came to 10 bases. The germline CDR1 and CDR2 sequences are SGHNT and YYREEE (reference sequence).

This TCR was sampled from a human donor with multiple sclerosis. This rearrangement joins TRBV5-4 to TRBJ1-1, with D unclear. Sequencing was performed on CD4+ T cells from PBMCs. The DNA of the CDR3 is TGTGCCAGCAGCATTCCCGGGTACACTGAAGCTTTCTTT. Its translation is CASSIPGYTEAFF. The full variable domain, in which reference TRBV5-4 and TRBJ1-1 provide the parts outside the CDR3, is ETGVTQSPTHLIKTRGQQVTLRCSSQSGHNTVSWYQQALGQGPQFIFQYYREEENGRGNFPPRFSGLQFPNYSSELNVNALELDDSALYLCASSIPGYTEAFFGQGTRLTVV.